These 31 T cell receptor beta chains were all obtained from the same sample, sequenced in a study of shared clonotypes between healthy human individuals. Clones were read by immunoSEQ multiplex PCR, and TCRdb kept only the in-frame ones, dropping some. The table lists over a million clones, 78% of them singletons. Sequenced material: memory CD4+ T cells from PBMCs. Subset meaning: CD45RA-negative fraction. These TCRs come from a man aged 18 to 30 in good health. Some clones in this sample may be carry-over from other donors' samples.

This chain links TRBV29-1 with TRBJ1-3; no clear D gene. Germline CDR1 and CDR2: SQVTM and ANQGSEA. CDR3 length: 13 residues. V was shortened by 2 bases and J by 0 bases, with 5 bases between the two germline ends. The CDR3 is CSVELSSGNTIYF. In nucleotides, the CDR3 is TGCAGCGTTGAACTTAGCTCTGGAAACACCATATATTTT.

This rearrangement joins TRBV11-2 to TRBJ1-1; no definite D call. The ends were cut back, 3 bases at V and 6 bases at J, with 11 bases in the middle. Germline V gives CDR1 SGHAT, CDR2 FQNNGV. This CDR3 comprises 13 residues. CDR3 DNA: TGTGCCAGCAGCTTCAACAATTTCGCTGAAGCTTTCTTT. The encoded protein is CASSFNNFAEAFF.

The chain employs TRBV6-5 and TRBJ1-1; perhaps TRBD1 as D (5 bases). The V gene lost 2 bases and the J gene lost 2 bases, with 12 bases spanning the gap. The CDR3 is made up of 15 amino acids. CDR1 and CDR2 from the germline V gene are MNHEY and SVGAGI. This chain's CDR3 is CASSYGGVPNTEAFF. For the CDR3, the DNA is TGTGCCAGCAGTTACGGGGGGGTCCCAAACACTGAAGCTTTCTTT.

The V gene is TRBV2, the J gene TRBJ2-7; possible D gene TRBD1, 5 bases. The CDR3 length is 16 residues. Per germline, CDR1 SNHLY and CDR2 FYNNEI. V lost 6 bases and J lost 2, with 20 bases in between. The CDR3 DNA sequence: TGTGCCAGCAGGCCGGACACCACATATAACCCCTACGAGCAGTACTTC. Its translation is CASRPDTTYNPYEQYF.

V gene TRBV4-1 combines with J gene TRBJ2-3; D gene uncertain. Germline V lookup: CDR1 MGHRA, CDR2 YSYEKL. Between the trimmed V and J ends, which lost 4 bases and 0 bases, there was a span of 11 bases. This CDR3 region has 15 residues. The DNA for the CDR3 is TGCGCCAGCAGCCCGGGCGGAAGGAGCACAGATACGCAGTATTTT. This translates into CASSPGGRSTDTQYF.

V usage is TRBV27 and J usage is TRBJ2-4, with unresolved D. The V gene lost 3 bases and the J gene lost 6 bases, with 21 bases spanning the gap. This CDR3 is 17 amino acids long. CDR1 MNHEY and CDR2 SMNVEV come from the germline V gene (reference sequence). The CDR3 region has the DNA TGTGCCAGCAGTTTCGTACGGCCAACTTCAAAAATAAACATTCAGTACTTC. Its translation is CASSFVRPTSKINIQYF.

The rearrangement joins TRBV28 to TRBJ2-7; TRBD2 is a possible D gene (5 bases). This CDR3 has 13 amino acids. Germline-derived CDR1 and CDR2 are MDHEN and SYDVKM. The germline V and J ends were trimmed by 5 bases and 0 bases, with 8 bases remaining between them. CDR3 loop: CASSPGNSYEQYF. As DNA, the CDR3 is TGTGCCAGCAGTCCCGGGAACTCCTACGAGCAGTACTTC. The complete variable domain, with remaining parts taken from reference TRBV28 and TRBJ2-7, reads DVKVTQSSRYLVKRTGEKVFLECVQDMDHENMFWYRQDPGLGLRLIYFSYDVKMKEKGDIPEGYSVSREKKERFSLILESASTNQTSMYLCASSPGNSYEQYFGPGTRLTVT.

This sequence joins TRBV5-1 and TRBJ1-4; D is ambiguous. Trimming pared 3 bases from V and 6 bases from J, leaving 15 bases between. Germline-derived CDR1 and CDR2 are SGHRS and YFSETQ. The CDR3 is 15 residues long. In DNA form, the CDR3 reads TGCGCCAGCAGCTCCCGTCCCACCGGGGATGAAAAACTGTTTTTT. Its protein product is CASSSRPTGDEKLFF.

J is TRBJ2-3 and V is TRBV10-3, with 9 bases fitting TRBD1. V was clipped by 7 bases and J by 2 bases; unmatched bases: 4. CDR1 is ENHRY and CDR2 is SYGVKD in the germline V gene. The CDR3 is 14 residues long. The CDR3 reads CAIMDRGYTDTQYF. The CDR3 DNA follows: TGTGCCATCATGGACAGGGGCTACACAGATACGCAGTATTTT.

The J gene is TRBJ2-1, the V gene TRBV18; D remains ambiguous. Trimming removed 3 bases from V and 6 bases from J, with 9 bases in between. Germline V lookup: CDR1 KGHSH, CDR2 LQKENI. This CDR3 is built from 13 residues. CDR3 coding DNA: TGTGCCAGCTCACCTACCGGAGTCAATGAGCAGTTCTTC. It encodes CASSPTGVNEQFF.

The rearrangement links TRBV27 to TRBJ2-2; D uncertain. Germline V gene lookup returns CDR1 MNHEY and CDR2 SMNVEV (reference sequence). V gave up 2 bases and J gave up 4 bases, with 11 bases separating them. The CDR3 extends over 15 amino acids. CDR3 nucleotide sequence: TGTGCCAGCAGTTTAGCGCCCAGCCTCACCGGGGAGCTGTTTTTT. Translating gives CASSLAPSLTGELFF.

The J gene is TRBJ1-1, the V gene TRBV30, with D maybe TRBD1 (5 bases). Germline CDR1 and CDR2: GTSNPN and SVGIG (reference sequence). Trimming removed 1 base at V and 2 bases at J, with 8 bases between. The CDR3 totals 13 residues. The CDR3 DNA reads TGTGCCTGGAGTGGACAGACTAACACTGAAGCTTTCTTT. This gives the protein CAWSGQTNTEAFF.

A remark on this clone: Distinct nucleotide sequences in the sample also encode this CDR3. The chain recombines TRBV19 with TRBJ1-5; 10 nucleotides agree with TRBD1. Per germline, CDR1 LNHDA and CDR2 SQIVND (reference sequence). V lost 6 bases, J lost 7 bases, and 6 bases stayed unmatched. The CDR3 totals 14 residues. The CDR3 region is CASSTTGGGQPQHF. The CDR3 coding sequence is TGTGCCAGTAGCACGACAGGGGGCGGCCAGCCCCAGCATTTT.

DNA of the CDR3: TGCAGCGTCCTCAACTCCTACAATGAGCAGTTCTTC. It is translated as CSVLNSYNEQFF. The genes are TRBV29-1 and TRBJ2-1; no definite D call. This CDR3 spans 12 amino acids. CDR1 and CDR2 from the germline V gene are SQVTM and ANQGSEA. V lost 6 bases and J lost 0, with 6 bases in between.

This clone appeared a single time. Other DNA sequences from this sample encode an identical CDR3 as well. The rearrangement links TRBV18 to TRBJ1-1; D remains unclear. The germline V gene has CDR1 KGHSH and CDR2 LQKENI. Trimming removed 0 bases from V and 0 bases from J, with 2 bases in between. The CDR3 covers 13 residues. The CDR3 loop is CASSPPLNTEAFF. CDR3 DNA sequence: TGTGCCAGCTCACCACCCCTGAACACTGAAGCTTTCTTT.

This chain joins TRBV19 and TRBJ2-1; TRBD2 aligns across 14 bases. CDR3 length equals 18 residues. The trim removed 5 bases at V and 4 bases at J, leaving 10 bases unmatched. Per germline, CDR1 LNHDA and CDR2 SQIVND (reference sequence). CDR3 sequence: CASSPTSGLAGEYNEQFF. For the CDR3, the DNA is TGTGCCAGTAGTCCCACATCGGGACTAGCGGGGGAGTACAATGAGCAGTTCTTC. Supplemented by reference TRBV19 and TRBJ2-1, the full variable domain reads DGGITQSPKYLFRKEGQNVTLSCEQNLNHDAMYWYRQDPGQGLRLIYYSQIVNDFQKGDIAEGYSVSREKKESFPLTVTSAQKNPTAFYLCASSPTSGLAGEYNEQFFGPGTRLTVL.

The rearrangement links TRBV7-9 to TRBJ2-2; D remains unclear. Germline V gene sequence: CDR1 SEHNR, CDR2 FQNEAQ (reference sequence). Trimming cost V 6 bases and J 2 bases, with 19 bases left between them. This CDR3 spans 17 amino acids. CDR3 protein: CASRPPWVGENTGELFF. In DNA, the CDR3 is TGTGCCAGCAGGCCCCCGTGGGTAGGCGAAAACACCGGGGAGCTGTTTTTT.

The chain combines TRBV2 with TRBJ1-1; 8 bases are a match to TRBD1. Germline V gene sequence: CDR1 SNHLY, CDR2 FYNNEI. The CDR3 extends over 13 amino acids. V gave up 6 bases and J gave up 7 bases; unmatched junction bases: 7. The CDR3 nucleotides are TGTGCCAGCAGCCCAGGGGGCACTATTGAAGCTTTCTTT. This translates into CASSPGGTIEAFF.

The CDR3 protein is CASSQPGLRPDEQFF. For the CDR3, the DNA is TGTGCCAGCAGTCAACCGGGACTTCGGCCGGATGAGCAGTTCTTC. The V and J genes are TRBV27 and TRBJ2-1; perhaps TRBD2 as D (6 bases). Germline CDR1 and CDR2: MNHEY and SMNVEV (reference sequence). This CDR3 region has 15 residues. Trimming took off 5 bases at V and 8 bases at J, with 19 bases between the two ends.

The chain carries TRBV11-3 and TRBJ2-1, with TRBD2 identical over 9 bases. The CDR3 covers 15 residues. V trimming: 2 bases; J trimming: 8 bases; junction bases outside the gene matches: 7. Germline V gene sequence: CDR1 SGHNT, CDR2 YENEEA. CDR3 coding DNA: TGTGCCAGCAGCTTATTTGCGGGAGGGGGGGATGAGCAGTTCTTC. As protein: CASSLFAGGGDEQFF.

The V call is TRBV10-3, the J call TRBJ2-1; D is unclear. V was cut by 6 bases and J by 0 bases, with 9 bases left in between. The CDR3 contains 14 residues. Germline V gene sequence: CDR1 ENHRY, CDR2 SYGVKD. The CDR3 spells CAISPSGSYNEQFF. In DNA form, the CDR3 reads TGTGCCATCAGCCCCTCGGGCTCCTACAATGAGCAGTTCTTC.

The chain links TRBV6-4 to TRBJ2-2; D is possibly TRBD2 (6 bases). This CDR3 has 14 amino acids. Trimming pared 4 bases from V and 5 bases from J, leaving 11 bases between. Germline loops: CDR1 MRHNA, CDR2 SNTAGT. CDR3 nucleotides: TGTGCCAGCAGTGGGGACTCTTTTACCGGGGAGCTGTTTTTT. Residues: CASSGDSFTGELFF.

A word on this clone: Germline is not matched at one junction end, which may reflect a read error. The J gene is TRBJ2-7, the V gene TRBV19; possibly TRBD2 for D (5 bases). The CDR3 sequence is 15 residues long. Germline CDR1 reads LNHDA; CDR2 reads SQIVND (reference sequence). CDR3 amino acids: CASSPGGSQSCEQYF. CDR3 coding DNA: TGTGCCAGTAGTCCCGGTGGGAGCCAATCCTGCGAGCAGTACTTC.

On this clone: This clone may be a read error of a much larger clone one base away. The CDR3 nucleotides read TGTGCCAGCAGTGAAGGACAGAGCTTCGGAGCTTTCTTT. Its protein product is CASSEGQSFGAFF. This chain links TRBV6-1 with TRBJ1-1; D may be TRBD1 (5 bases). Trimming pared 1 base from V and 10 bases from J, leaving 13 bases between. CDR1 MNHNS and CDR2 SASEGT come from the germline V gene. The CDR3 totals 13 residues.

As for this clone: A much larger clone is a single base away; this may be a read error. The CDR3 DNA is TGTGCCAGCAGCTTCGACAGGATCTCCTACGAGCAGTACTTC. Its translation is CASSFDRISYEQYF. The rearrangement uses TRBV5-6 and TRBJ2-7; tentative D call: TRBD1 (6 bases). The CDR3 has 14 amino acids. Germline assignment: CDR1 SGHDT and CDR2 YYEEEE. Trimming cost V 2 bases and J 0 bases, with 9 bases left between them. Combining the CDR3 with reference TRBV5-6 and TRBJ2-7 gives the whole variable domain DAGVTQSPTHLIKTRGQQVTLRCSPKSGHDTVSWYQQALGQGPQFIFQYYEEEERQRGNFPDRFSGHQFPNYSSELNVNALLLGDSALYLCASSFDRISYEQYFGPGTRLTVT.

About this clone itself: Other DNA variants within this sample encode the same CDR3. The genes are TRBV18 and TRBJ2-7; D gene ambiguous. This CDR3 has 12 residues. Germline V gives CDR1 KGHSH, CDR2 LQKENI. Trimming pared 3 bases from V and 0 bases from J, leaving 3 bases between. In DNA form, the CDR3 reads TGTGCCAGCTCACCTCCCTCCTACGAGCAGTACTTC. It is translated as CASSPPSYEQYF.

The chain combines TRBV29-1 with TRBJ2-3; 8 bases fit TRBD1. V lost 6 bases, J lost 0 bases, and 8 bases stayed unmatched. The CDR3 loop spans 15 amino acids. The V gene's germline CDR1 is SQVTM and CDR2 ANQGSEA. CDR3 coding DNA: TGCAGCGTCGGGACAGGAGACTCTAGCACAGATACGCAGTATTTT. It codes for CSVGTGDSSTDTQYF.

In regard to this clone: A much larger clone differs from this one at a single base, so this may be a read error. The chain links TRBV30 to TRBJ1-6, with D tentatively TRBD1 (5 bases). This CDR3 comprises 13 residues. Germline CDR1 and CDR2: GTSNPN and SVGIG (reference sequence). The DNA of the CDR3 is TGTGCCTGGACGGGACGGCGCAATTCACCCCCCCACTTT. Its protein is CAWTGRRNSPPHF.

The gene calls are TRBV4-2 and TRBJ2-1, with D possibly TRBD2 on 6 matching bases. CDR3 length: 16 residues. Trimming shortened V by 0 bases and J by 7 bases, and 16 bases separated the two germline ends. Germline lookup yields CDR1 LGHNA and CDR2 YNFKEQ. This chain's CDR3 is CASSQDGAGRGNEQFF. The CDR3 DNA follows: TGTGCCAGCAGCCAAGATGGGGCCGGGAGAGGTAATGAGCAGTTCTTC.

This clone was observed a few times. The rearrangement joins TRBV4-1 to TRBJ1-2, with unresolved D. This CDR3 is built from 13 residues. V gave up 4 bases and J gave up 8 bases, with 14 bases separating them. Germline CDR1 is MGHRA and CDR2 is YSYEKL. CDR3 nucleotide sequence: TGCGCCAGCAGCCCGAGAATTTTCGGAGGCTACACCTTC. It specifies CASSPRIFGGYTF.

The chain combines TRBV27 with TRBJ1-2; D may be TRBD1 (6 bases). Germline lookup yields CDR1 MNHEY and CDR2 SMNVEV (reference sequence). V shed 6 bases and J shed 8 bases, with 13 bases lying between them. The CDR3 contains 12 residues. CDR3 residues: CASSRWGAGYTF. CDR3 bases: TGTGCCAGCAGCCGCTGGGGGGCCGGCTACACCTTC.